This TCR beta chain emerged from a study of blood T cells in healthy people across ages. Alongside a J-beta primer mix, a sample-barcoded 5' primer served in a second PCR lasting about 7 to 11 cycles. A single record per CDR3 protein comes from TCRdb applying MiXCR to the 5' RACE reads. The table has hundreds of thousands of distinct CDR3 sequences, roughly 21% seen once. Per sample, a minimum of 6 million PBMCs were isolated. The CDR3 consists of 14 residues. The germline gives CDR1 SEHNR, CDR2 FQNEAQ (reference sequence). Between the trimmed V and J ends, which lost 3 bases and 4 bases, there was a span of 7 bases.

The chain is built from TRBV7-9 and TRBJ2-6; D is uncertain. The sequence was collected from a man in his 70s in good health. Input material: blood. CDR3 nucleotides: TGTGCCAGCAGCTTTCTGCAGGGGGCCAACGTCCTGACTTTC. It is translated as CASSFLQGANVLTF.